This T cell receptor beta chain appears in the sequencing data of a study of blood T cell repertoires in COVID-19. In the study overall: The samples span acute and convalescent COVID-19 from the United States, Italy and Spain. Sources were T cells, B-cell-depleted T cells, or PBMCs; the material itself was cDNA or gDNA.

Only one count was recorded for this clone. Authors' data handling: Amplification from reference gene primers served as the basis for estimated nucleated cell counts. Clones were sequenced by immunoSEQ multiplex PCR, and TCRdb holds only the in-frame ones, with some missing. The V and J calls and clone size come from that table; D and trimming were worked out from the DNA. In the table there are 60,000 or so clones, 70% to 90% of which are singletons. V was clipped by 10 bases and J by 7 bases, with 11 bases between them. Germline CDR1 is ENHRY and CDR2 is SYGVKD. The CDR3 sequence is 11 residues long.

This receptor was taken from a human donor in a cohort sampled during active COVID-19. This chain connects TRBV10-3 to TRBJ2-1, with unresolved D. The sequenced material came from peripheral blood. The chain's CDR3 is CATTWRNEQFF. The DNA for the CDR3 is TGTGCCACCACCTGGCGGAATGAGCAGTTCTTC.